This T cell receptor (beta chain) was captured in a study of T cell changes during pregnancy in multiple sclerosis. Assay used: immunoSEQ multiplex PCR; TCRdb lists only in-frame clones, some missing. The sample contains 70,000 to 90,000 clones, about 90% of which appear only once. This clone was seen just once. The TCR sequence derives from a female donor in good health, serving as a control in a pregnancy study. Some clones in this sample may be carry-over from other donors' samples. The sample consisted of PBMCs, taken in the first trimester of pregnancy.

In DNA form, the CDR3 reads TGTGCCAGCAGTTCAAGTCCCGGGACAGGGAGCGGCTATGGCTACACCTTC. Encoded protein: CASSSSPGTGSGYGYTF. The chain has TRBV28 and TRBJ1-2; 9 nucleotides align to TRBD1. Germline V gene lookup returns CDR1 MDHEN and CDR2 SYDVKM. The CDR3 contains 17 residues. V lost 4 bases and J lost 4; bases outside the gene matches: 13.